This T cell receptor beta chain was recorded in a study of blood T cell repertoires in COVID-19. Study-level background: T cells, B-cell-depleted T cells, or PBMCs provided the cDNA or gDNA that served as material.

This CDR3 contains 15 residues. Looked up from germline, CDR1 is PRHDT and CDR2 is FYEKMQ (reference sequence). V lost 1 base and J 4 bases, leaving 10 bases between the germline ends. Original processing notes: It was from reference gene primer amplification that nucleated cell counts were estimated. Repertoires were generated with immunoSEQ multiplex PCR, while TCRdb's copy carries only in-frame clones and drops some. The V and J calls and the clone size are those of that table, but D and trimming were determined from the DNA. The sample holds 100,000 or so clones, 88% seen once. The source of this sequence is a human donor in a cohort sampled during active COVID-19. The chain employs TRBV13 and TRBJ2-2, with a weak D call TRBD1 (6 bases). Sequencing used peripheral blood. This chain's CDR3 is CASSLAQGITGELFF. DNA of the CDR3: TGTGCCAGCAGCTTAGCGCAGGGGATCACCGGGGAGCTGTTTTTT.